The 18 T cell receptor beta chains below were found in one sample sequenced in a study of T cell responses to AZD1222 COVID-19 vaccine. Method: immunoSEQ multiplex PCR; TCRdb's copy keeps in-frame clones and lacks some. The data show about 140,000 clones, 92% seen once. Sequenced material: peripheral blood, taken 28 days after the second AZD1222 dose. Receptors originate from an adult who received the AZD1222 COVID-19 vaccine.

V usage is TRBV27 and J usage is TRBJ2-5; D might be TRBD1 (5 bases). Germline loops: CDR1 MNHEY, CDR2 SMNVEV (reference sequence). The V gene lost 7 bases and the J gene lost 5 bases, with 17 bases spanning the gap. The CDR3 loop spans 14 amino acids. The CDR3 DNA sequence: TGTGCCAGCAAAAGTGGTCCAGCAGGGGAGACCCAGTACTTC. It yields the protein CASKSGPAGETQYF.

The chain uses TRBV6-5 and TRBJ2-2, with D maybe TRBD2 (6 bases). Trimming shortened V by 0 bases and J by 6 bases, and 14 bases separated the two germline ends. The CDR3 runs 16 residues. Germline V CDR1 and CDR2: MNHEY, SVGAGI. CDR3 in DNA: TGTGCCAGCAGTTACTCGTCCCCGGGGGTTGCCGGGGAGCTGTTTTTT. Translation gives CASSYSSPGVAGELFF.

The chain uses TRBV7-9 and TRBJ2-2, with 7 bases fitting TRBD1. The J segment lost 4 bases and the V segment lost 3 bases, leaving 11 bases of the junction unmatched. The CDR3 is 17 residues long. Germline values: CDR1 SEHNR, CDR2 FQNEAQ (reference sequence). As DNA, the CDR3 is TGTGCCAGCAGCTTCGGGACAGACGAACTATTCACCGGGGAGCTGTTTTTT. This gives the protein CASSFGTDELFTGELFF.

The V call is TRBV19, the J call TRBJ2-6; possibly TRBD1 for D (6 bases). Germline CDR1 and CDR2: LNHDA and SQIVND (reference sequence). The V end lost 7 bases, the J end lost 1 base, and 14 bases lay between the germline ends. This CDR3 is built from 16 residues. The CDR3 DNA sequence: TGTGCCAGTAAACAGGGTGATTCTTCTGGGGCCAACGTCCTGACTTTC. Amino acid sequence: CASKQGDSSGANVLTF.

V and J are TRBV13 and TRBJ2-1; D is uncertain. Trimming removed 3 bases at V and 9 bases at J, with 18 bases between. Germline CDR1 is PRHDT and CDR2 is FYEKMQ (reference sequence). The CDR3 runs to 15 residues. The CDR3 nucleotides are TGTGCCAGCAGCTTGGGCTCCATAGTAGTGAGTGAGCAGTTCTTC. Translating it yields CASSLGSIVVSEQFF.

The chain joins TRBV27 to TRBJ1-2; weak D call: TRBD1 (6 bases). The CDR3 loop spans 16 amino acids. The germline gives CDR1 MNHEY, CDR2 SMNVEV (reference sequence). V was shortened by 5 bases and J by 4 bases, with 20 bases between the two germline ends. The CDR3 coding sequence is TGTGCCAGCAGTCCCAGGGGCAGCATGGGTACCTATGGCTACACCTTC. This encodes CASSPRGSMGTYGYTF.

This chain links TRBV6-1 with TRBJ1-6; no reliable D call. The CDR3 has 11 amino acids. V was cut by 2 bases and J by 8 bases, with 1 base left in between. Germline V gives CDR1 MNHNS, CDR2 SASEGT. CDR3 coding DNA: TGTGCCAGCAGTGAACATTCACCCCTCCACTTT. Translation gives CASSEHSPLHF.

The chain couples TRBV4-1 to TRBJ2-1; TRBD1 or TRBD2 may be the D gene (5 bases each). V lost 4 bases to trimming and J lost 0 bases, with 10 bases between them. Germline lookup yields CDR1 MGHRA and CDR2 YSYEKL. The CDR3 length is 15 residues. The chain's CDR3 is CASSRLRGSYNEQFF. CDR3 coding DNA: TGCGCCAGCAGCCGTTTGAGGGGCTCCTACAATGAGCAGTTCTTC.

This clone occurred once. V usage is TRBV28 and J usage is TRBJ2-7, with 8 bases that match TRBD2. The germline CDR1 and CDR2 sequences are MDHEN and SYDVKM. Trimming cost V 6 bases and J 2 bases; bases outside gene matches: 9. The CDR3 has 15 amino acids. CDR3 in DNA: TGTGCCAGCAGGAGGTTTTCGGGAGGGACCTACGAGCAGTACTTC. As protein: CASRRFSGGTYEQYF.

This rearrangement joins TRBV7-2 to TRBJ2-2; the D is unclear. CDR3 length: 13 residues. V shed 5 bases and J shed 7 bases, with 11 bases lying between them. Germline V lookup: CDR1 SGHTA, CDR2 FQGNSA. The CDR3 loop reads CASSQARRGELFF. The CDR3 bases are TGTGCCAGCAGCCAAGCCCGACGCGGGGAGCTGTTTTTT.

This sequence joins TRBV6-1 and TRBJ1-1, with a possible D match to TRBD1 (5 bases). V lost 3 bases and J 7 bases, leaving 12 bases between the germline ends. The CDR3 length is 13 residues. Looked up from germline, CDR1 is MNHNS and CDR2 is SASEGT. DNA of the CDR3: TGTGCCAGCAGTGACAGGGAGTATGGTGAAGCTTTCTTT. It codes for CASSDREYGEAFF.

In this sample, this clone turned up a few times. The chain joins TRBV12-5 to TRBJ2-1; D uncertain. This CDR3 region has 13 residues. In germline, CDR1 is LGHNT, CDR2 FRNRAP. The ends were cut back, 7 bases at V and 4 bases at J, with 11 bases in the middle. CDR3 amino acids: CASALGPYNEQFF. CDR3 in DNA: TGTGCTAGTGCCTTAGGCCCTTACAATGAGCAGTTCTTC.

The chain joins TRBV5-4 to TRBJ2-1; D possibly corresponds to TRBD1 (5 bases). V lost 5 bases and J lost 0, with 6 bases in between. The CDR3 has 13 amino acids. Germline V gene lookup returns CDR1 SGHNT and CDR2 YYREEE (reference sequence). DNA for the CDR3: TGTGCCAGCAGGACAGACTCCTACAATGAGCAGTTCTTC. Protein sequence: CASRTDSYNEQFF. Combining the CDR3 with reference TRBV5-4 and TRBJ2-1 gives the whole variable domain ETGVTQSPTHLIKTRGQQVTLRCSSQSGHNTVSWYQQALGQGPQFIFQYYREEENGRGNFPPRFSGLQFPNYSSELNVNALELDDSALYLCASRTDSYNEQFFGPGTRLTVL.

The chain couples TRBV6-5 to TRBJ2-2, with TRBD1 matching over 7 bases. From germline, CDR1 is MNHEY and CDR2 SVGAGI. V was pared by 11 bases and J by 4 bases, with 10 bases of the junction left unmatched. This CDR3 region has 14 residues. CDR3 DNA: TGTGCCTGCGTACAGGGGTGGGTCACCGGGGAGCTGTTTTTT. Translated: CACVQGWVTGELFF.

The chain uses TRBV9 and TRBJ1-4; 7 bases match TRBD1. The CDR3 loop spans 14 amino acids. Unmatched junction bases numbered 6, after V lost 3 bases and J lost 7 bases. Looked up from germline, CDR1 is SGDLS and CDR2 is YYNGEE. The CDR3 nucleotides read TGTGCCAGCAGCGACGGGACAGCAGGTGAAAAACTGTTTTTT. Translating it yields CASSDGTAGEKLFF.

The chain joins TRBV5-5 to TRBJ2-1, with 7 bases lining up with TRBD1. Unmatched junction bases numbered 6, after V lost 3 bases and J lost 3 bases. The CDR3 loop spans 15 amino acids. CDR1 and CDR2 (germline): SGHKS, YYEKEE (reference sequence). The CDR3: CASSSPGQYYNEQFF. The CDR3, as DNA: TGTGCCAGCAGCTCTCCGGGACAGTACTACAATGAGCAGTTCTTC. The complete variable domain, with remaining parts taken from reference TRBV5-5 and TRBJ2-1, reads DAGVTQSPTHLIKTRGQQVTLRCSPISGHKSVSWYQQVLGQGPQFIFQYYEKEERGRGNFPDRFSARQFPNYSSELNVNALLLGDSALYLCASSSPGQYYNEQFFGPGTRLTVL.

In its sample, this clone was seen once. The chain is built from TRBV28 and TRBJ2-1, with TRBD2 matching over 7 bases. Germline CDR1 and CDR2: MDHEN and SYDVKM. V shed 5 bases and J 4 bases; nucleotides not matched to a gene: 8. CDR3 length: 15 amino acids. For the CDR3, the DNA is TGTGCCAGCAGTAGATCTAGCGGTGTTTACAATGAGCAGTTCTTC. It yields the protein CASSRSSGVYNEQFF.

V and J are TRBV2 and TRBJ1-1; perhaps TRBD1 as D (5 bases). Deletions cut 3 bases from V and 5 bases from J, with 16 bases between. Germline values: CDR1 SNHLY, CDR2 FYNNEI. The CDR3 loop spans 15 amino acids. CDR3 region: CASSDNRYRGTEAFF. The CDR3 coding sequence is TGTGCCAGCAGTGACAACAGGTACCGTGGAACTGAAGCTTTCTTT.